This TCR beta chain was sequenced during a study of cytomegalovirus exposure and HLA in healthy donors. Primers for the PCR totalled 60 Vbeta and 13 Jbeta. Libraries were prepared by immunoSEQ multiplex PCR; TCRdb keeps only in-frame clonotypes and omits some of them. The sample data list roughly 64,000 clones. The CDR3 is 18 residues long. Per the germline V gene, CDR1 is MGHRA and CDR2 is YSYEKL. V was shortened by 1 base and J by 1 base, with 19 bases between the two germline ends. The sequence was obtained from a woman aged 18-29 years in good health and CMV-seronegative. The chain carries TRBV4-1 and TRBJ1-1; TRBD1 might be the D (6 bases). Sequencing was performed on PBMCs. The CDR3 bases are TGCGCCAGCAGCCAAGCATCTACAGGGCGAGTGGGGAACACTGAAGCTTTCTTT. Encoded protein: CASSQASTGRVGNTEAFF.